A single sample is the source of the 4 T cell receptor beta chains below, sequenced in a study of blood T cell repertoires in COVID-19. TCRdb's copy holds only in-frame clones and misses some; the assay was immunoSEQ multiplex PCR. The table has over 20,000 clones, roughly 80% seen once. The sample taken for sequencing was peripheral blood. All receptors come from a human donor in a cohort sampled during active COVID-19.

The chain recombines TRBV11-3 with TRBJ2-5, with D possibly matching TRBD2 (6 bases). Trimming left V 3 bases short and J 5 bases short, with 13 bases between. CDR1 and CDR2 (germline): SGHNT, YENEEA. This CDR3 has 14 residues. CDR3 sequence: CASSLGGISETQYF. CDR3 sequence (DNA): TGTGCCAGCAGCTTGGGGGGTATCTCGGAGACCCAGTACTTC.

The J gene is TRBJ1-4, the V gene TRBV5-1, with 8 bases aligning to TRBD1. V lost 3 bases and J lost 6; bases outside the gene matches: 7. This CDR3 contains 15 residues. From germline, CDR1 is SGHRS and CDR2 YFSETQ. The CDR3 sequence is CASSSDRVIDEKLFF. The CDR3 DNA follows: TGCGCCAGCAGCTCGGACAGGGTAATTGATGAAAAACTGTTTTTT.

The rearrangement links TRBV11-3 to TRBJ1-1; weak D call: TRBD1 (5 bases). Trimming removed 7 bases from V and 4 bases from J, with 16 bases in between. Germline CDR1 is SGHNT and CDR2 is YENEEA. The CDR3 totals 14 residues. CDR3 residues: CASTQRGGGTEAFF. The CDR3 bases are TGTGCCAGCACCCAGAGGGGCGGGGGCACTGAAGCTTTCTTT.

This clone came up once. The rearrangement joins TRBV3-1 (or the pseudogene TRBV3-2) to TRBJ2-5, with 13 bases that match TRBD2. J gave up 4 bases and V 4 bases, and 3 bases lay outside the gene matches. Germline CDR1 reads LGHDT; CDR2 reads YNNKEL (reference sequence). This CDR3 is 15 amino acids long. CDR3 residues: CASSPGLAGAETQYF. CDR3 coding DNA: TGTGCCAGCAGCCCCGGACTAGCGGGGGCAGAGACCCAGTACTTC.